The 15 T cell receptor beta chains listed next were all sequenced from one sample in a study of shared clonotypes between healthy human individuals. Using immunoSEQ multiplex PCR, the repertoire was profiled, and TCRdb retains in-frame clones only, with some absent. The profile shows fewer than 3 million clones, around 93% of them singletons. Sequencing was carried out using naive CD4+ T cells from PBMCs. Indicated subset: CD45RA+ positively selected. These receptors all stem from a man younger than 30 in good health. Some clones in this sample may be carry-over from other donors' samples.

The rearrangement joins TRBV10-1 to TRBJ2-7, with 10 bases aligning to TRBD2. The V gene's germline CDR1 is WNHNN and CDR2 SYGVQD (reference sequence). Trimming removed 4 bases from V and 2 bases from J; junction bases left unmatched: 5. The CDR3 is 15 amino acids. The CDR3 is CASSVGTSATYEQYF. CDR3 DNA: TGCGCCAGCAGTGTTGGGACTAGCGCAACCTACGAGCAGTACTTC.

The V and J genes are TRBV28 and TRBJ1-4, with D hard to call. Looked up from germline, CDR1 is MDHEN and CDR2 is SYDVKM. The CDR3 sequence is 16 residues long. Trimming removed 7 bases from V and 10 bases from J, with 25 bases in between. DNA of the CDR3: TGTGCCAGCACTCTTTTAGTCGGGATCGGAGACGGAAAACTGTTTTTT. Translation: CASTLLVGIGDGKLFF.

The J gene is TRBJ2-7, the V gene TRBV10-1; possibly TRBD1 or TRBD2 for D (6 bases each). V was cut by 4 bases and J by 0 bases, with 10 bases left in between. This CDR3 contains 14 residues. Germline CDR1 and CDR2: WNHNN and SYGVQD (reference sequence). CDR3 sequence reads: CASSVGGGSYEQYF. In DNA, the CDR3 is TGCGCCAGCAGTGTGGGGGGCGGCTCCTACGAGCAGTACTTC.

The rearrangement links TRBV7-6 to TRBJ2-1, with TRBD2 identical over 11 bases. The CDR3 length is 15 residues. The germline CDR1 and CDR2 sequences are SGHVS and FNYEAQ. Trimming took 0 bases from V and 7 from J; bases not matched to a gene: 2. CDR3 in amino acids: CASSLAGLAVNEQFF. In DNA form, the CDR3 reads TGTGCCAGCAGCTTAGCGGGACTAGCGGTAAATGAGCAGTTCTTC.

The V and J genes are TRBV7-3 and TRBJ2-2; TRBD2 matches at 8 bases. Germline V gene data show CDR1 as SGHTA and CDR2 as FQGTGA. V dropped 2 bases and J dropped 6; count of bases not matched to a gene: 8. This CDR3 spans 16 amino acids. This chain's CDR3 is CASSLLGTSIPGELFF. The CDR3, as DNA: TGTGCCAGCAGCTTATTGGGGACTAGTATCCCCGGGGAGCTGTTTTTT.

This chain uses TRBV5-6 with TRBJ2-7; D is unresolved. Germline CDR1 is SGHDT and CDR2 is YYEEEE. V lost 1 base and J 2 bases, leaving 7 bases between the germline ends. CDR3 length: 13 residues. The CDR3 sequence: CASSLFPAYEQYF. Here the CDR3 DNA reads TGTGCCAGCAGCTTGTTCCCGGCCTACGAGCAGTACTTC.

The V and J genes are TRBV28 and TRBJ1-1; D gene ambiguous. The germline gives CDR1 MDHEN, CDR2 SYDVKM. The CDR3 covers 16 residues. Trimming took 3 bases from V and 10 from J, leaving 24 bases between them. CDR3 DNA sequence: TGTGCCAGCAGTTTTTCTGGAGTAGGGAGTCAGCCAAGAGCTTTCTTT. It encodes CASSFSGVGSQPRAFF.

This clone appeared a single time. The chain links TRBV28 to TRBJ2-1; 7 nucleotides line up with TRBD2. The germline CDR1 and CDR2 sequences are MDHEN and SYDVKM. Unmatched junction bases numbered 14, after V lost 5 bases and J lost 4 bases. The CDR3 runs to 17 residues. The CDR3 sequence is CASSTSSAGRGYNEQFF. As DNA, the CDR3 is TGTGCCAGCAGTACCTCCTCTGCGGGGAGGGGTTACAATGAGCAGTTCTTC.

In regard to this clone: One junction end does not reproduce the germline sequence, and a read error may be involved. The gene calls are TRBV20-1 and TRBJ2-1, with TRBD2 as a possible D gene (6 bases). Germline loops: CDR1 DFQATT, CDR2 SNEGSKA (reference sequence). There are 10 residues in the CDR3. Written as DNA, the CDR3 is TGTGGGGGGTGGGACAATGAGCAGTTCTTC. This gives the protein CGGWDNEQFF.

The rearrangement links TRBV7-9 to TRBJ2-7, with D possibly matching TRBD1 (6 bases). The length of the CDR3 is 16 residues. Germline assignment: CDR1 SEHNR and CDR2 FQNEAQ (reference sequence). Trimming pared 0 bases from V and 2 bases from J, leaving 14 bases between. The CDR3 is CASSLASQDSPYEQYF. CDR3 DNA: TGTGCCAGCAGCTTAGCTTCCCAGGACAGCCCCTACGAGCAGTACTTC.

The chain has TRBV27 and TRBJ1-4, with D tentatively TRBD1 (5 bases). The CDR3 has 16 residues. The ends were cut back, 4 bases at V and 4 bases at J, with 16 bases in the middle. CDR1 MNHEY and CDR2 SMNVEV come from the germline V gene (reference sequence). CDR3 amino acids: CASSSLPRGINEKLFF. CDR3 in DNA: TGTGCCAGCAGTTCCCTCCCACGGGGGATTAATGAAAAACTGTTTTTT.

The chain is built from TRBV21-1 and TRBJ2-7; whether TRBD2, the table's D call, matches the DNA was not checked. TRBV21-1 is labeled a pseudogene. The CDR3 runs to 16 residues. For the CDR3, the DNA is TGTGCCAGCAGCATAAATTGGATTGGCGGGGACTACGAGCAGTACTTC. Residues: CASSINWIGGDYEQYF.

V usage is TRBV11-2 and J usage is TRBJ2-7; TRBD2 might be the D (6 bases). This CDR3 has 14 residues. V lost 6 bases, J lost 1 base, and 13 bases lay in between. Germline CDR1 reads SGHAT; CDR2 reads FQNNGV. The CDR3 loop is CASRGVAGSYEQYF. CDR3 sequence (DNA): TGTGCCAGCAGGGGAGTTGCGGGGTCCTACGAGCAGTACTTC.

CDR3 nucleotides: TGCGCCAGCAGCCGAGGAGCGGGACTAGCCTCGCATGAGCAGTTCTTC. Translating gives CASSRGAGLASHEQFF. V gene TRBV4-1 combines with J gene TRBJ2-1, with 9 bases lining up with TRBD2. CDR1 and CDR2 from the germline V gene are MGHRA and YSYEKL. J lost 8 bases, V lost 4 bases, and 12 bases had no gene match. The CDR3 contains 16 residues.

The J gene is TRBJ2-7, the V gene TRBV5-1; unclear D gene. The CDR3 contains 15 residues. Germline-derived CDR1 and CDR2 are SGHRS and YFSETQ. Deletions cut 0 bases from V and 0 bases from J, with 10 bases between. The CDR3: CASSLGTRTSYEQYF. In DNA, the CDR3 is TGCGCCAGCAGCTTGGGTACTCGGACCTCCTACGAGCAGTACTTC.